This TCR beta chain was sequenced during a study of control samples from healthy donors and cancer patients. TCRdb keeps only in-frame clones here, not all; method: immunoSEQ multiplex PCR. The repertoire holds 65,000 to 85,000 clones, about 87% seen once, with under 2.5% in the top ten. This CDR3 has 14 amino acids. The V gene's germline CDR1 is SNHLY and CDR2 FYNNEI. The J segment lost 7 bases and the V segment lost 6 bases, leaving 7 bases of the junction unmatched. Sequencing input: PBMCs. The TCR originated in a woman aged 45-65 years with head and neck cancer. The J gene is TRBJ1-4, the V gene TRBV2; 8 bases map to TRBD1. CDR3 region: CASRGPGGAEKLFF. The CDR3 nucleotides are TGTGCCAGCAGGGGACCAGGGGGCGCTGAAAAACTGTTTTTT.